A selection of T cell receptor beta chains follows, all from one sample in a study of blood T cell repertoires in COVID-19. Sequenced by immunoSEQ multiplex PCR; TCRdb stores in-frame clones only, minus some. Among 160,000 or so clones listed, about 80% were seen once. Sequenced: peripheral blood. The receptors derive from a man between 70 and 80 years old with active or convalescent COVID-19. The CDR3 runs from the conserved cysteine through the conserved F or W. Each record gives: J gene, V gene, clone size, CDR3 protein. Clone size is given for some rows only: seen once, a few or many times, or a class if the clone is expanded.

>TRBJ1-2|TRBV7-8|few
CASSREQWLYGYTF
>TRBJ1-6|TRBV30|once
CAWSRGQDSPLHF
>TRBJ2-1|TRBV18|once
CASSPGLSSYNEQFF
>TRBJ1-2|TRBV30|NA
CAWTRQGPYGYTF
>TRBJ1-1|TRBV18|NA
CASSRTEINTEAFF
>TRBJ1-1|TRBV15|NA
CATSLGAHTEAFF
>TRBJ2-3|TRBV9|few
CASSPYKLAADTQYF
>TRBJ2-1|TRBV9|NA
CASSLQSSYNEQFF
>TRBJ2-7|TRBV18|NA
CASSRDRQQYEQYF
>TRBJ1-1|TRBV20-1|many
CSADSTSQAFF
>TRBJ2-3|TRBV12-3/TRBV12-4|NA
CASSLDREDTQYF
>TRBJ2-3|TRBV7-7|NA
CASSLDGTSGTDTQYF
>TRBJ2-1|TRBV12-3/TRBV12-4|NA
CASSSNRAGEQFF
>TRBJ1-1|TRBV6-5|NA
CASSYDSRSAFF
>TRBJ1-4|TRBV11-2|NA
CASSTDGATNEKLFF
>TRBJ1-3|TRBV7-2|NA
CASNQQGRGNTIYF
>TRBJ2-7|TRBV7-9|NA
CASSLASGLAYEQYF
>TRBJ1-6|TRBV3-1/TRBV3-2|once
CASSTGQPFVSLHF
>TRBJ2-5|TRBV27|once
CASSPRRAETQYF
>TRBJ1-1|TRBV28|NA
CASSLGRKTEAFF
>TRBJ1-5|TRBV10-2|NA
CASAQGPTLSNQPQHF
>TRBJ2-3|TRBV21-1|NA
CASSLEEGRGVPDTQYF